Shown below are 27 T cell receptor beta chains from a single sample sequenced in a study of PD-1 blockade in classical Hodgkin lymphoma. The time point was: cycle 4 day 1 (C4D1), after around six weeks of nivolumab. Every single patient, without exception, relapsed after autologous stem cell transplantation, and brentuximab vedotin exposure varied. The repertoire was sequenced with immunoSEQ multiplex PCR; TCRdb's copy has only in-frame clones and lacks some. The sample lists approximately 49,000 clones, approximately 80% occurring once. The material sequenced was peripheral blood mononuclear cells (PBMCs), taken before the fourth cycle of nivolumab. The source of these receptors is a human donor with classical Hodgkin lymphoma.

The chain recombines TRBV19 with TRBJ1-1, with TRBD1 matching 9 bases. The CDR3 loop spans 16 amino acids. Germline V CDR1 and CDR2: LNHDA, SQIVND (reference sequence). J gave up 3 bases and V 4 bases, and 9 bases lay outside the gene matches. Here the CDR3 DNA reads TGTGCCAGTAGTAGAGGGACAGGGTGGGGTTACACTGAAGCTTTCTTT. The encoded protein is CASSRGTGWGYTEAFF.

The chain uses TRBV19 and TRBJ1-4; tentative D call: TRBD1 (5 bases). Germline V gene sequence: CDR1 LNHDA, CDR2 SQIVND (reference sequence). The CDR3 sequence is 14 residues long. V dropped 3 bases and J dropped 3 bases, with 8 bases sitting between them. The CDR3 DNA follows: TGTGCCAGTAGTATGGGGCATTCTAATGAAAAACTGTTTTTT. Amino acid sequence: CASSMGHSNEKLFF.

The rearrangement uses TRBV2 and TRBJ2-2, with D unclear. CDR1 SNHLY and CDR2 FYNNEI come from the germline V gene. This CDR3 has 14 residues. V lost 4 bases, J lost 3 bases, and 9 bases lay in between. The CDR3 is CASSVAMDTGELFF. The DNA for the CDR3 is TGTGCCAGCAGTGTCGCGATGGACACCGGGGAGCTGTTTTTT.

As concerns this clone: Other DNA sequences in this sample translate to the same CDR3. CDR3 nucleotide sequence: TGTGCCAGCAGCTTACAGGGGAGCAATCAGCCCCAGCATTTT. It yields the protein CASSLQGSNQPQHF. This chain links TRBV11-2 with TRBJ1-5; tentative D call: TRBD1 (6 bases). The CDR3 spans 14 residues. V was trimmed by 2 bases and J by 1 base, leaving 6 bases between them. The germline V gene encodes CDR1 SGHAT and CDR2 FQNNGV.

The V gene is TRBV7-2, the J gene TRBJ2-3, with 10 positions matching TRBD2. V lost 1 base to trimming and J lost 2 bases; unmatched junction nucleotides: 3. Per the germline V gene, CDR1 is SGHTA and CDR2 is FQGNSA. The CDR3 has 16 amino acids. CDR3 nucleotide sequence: TGTGCCAGCAGCTTAGGGCTAGCGGGGGTCACAGATACGCAGTATTTT. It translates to CASSLGLAGVTDTQYF.

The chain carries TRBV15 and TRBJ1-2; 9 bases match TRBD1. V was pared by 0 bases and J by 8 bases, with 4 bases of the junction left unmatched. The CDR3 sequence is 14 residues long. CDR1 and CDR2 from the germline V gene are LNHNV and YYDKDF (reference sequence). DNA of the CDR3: TGTGCCACCAGCAGAGATGGGACAGGGATCGGCTACACCTTC. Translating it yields CATSRDGTGIGYTF.

The CDR3 bases are TGTGCCAGCAGCTTATTGAACACCGGGGAGCTGTTTTTT. Protein product: CASSLLNTGELFF. The J gene is TRBJ2-2, the V gene TRBV7-3; D not certain. V lost 2 bases and J lost 1, with 2 bases in between. Germline CDR1 and CDR2: SGHTA and FQGTGA. This CDR3 spans 13 amino acids.

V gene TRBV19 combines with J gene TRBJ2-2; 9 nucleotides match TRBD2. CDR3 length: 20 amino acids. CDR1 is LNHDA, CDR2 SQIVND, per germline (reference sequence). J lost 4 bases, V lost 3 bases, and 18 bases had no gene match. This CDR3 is CASSMGGQGLAGFGTGELFF. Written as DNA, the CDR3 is TGTGCCAGTAGTATGGGTGGCCAAGGGCTAGCGGGATTCGGCACCGGGGAGCTGTTTTTT.

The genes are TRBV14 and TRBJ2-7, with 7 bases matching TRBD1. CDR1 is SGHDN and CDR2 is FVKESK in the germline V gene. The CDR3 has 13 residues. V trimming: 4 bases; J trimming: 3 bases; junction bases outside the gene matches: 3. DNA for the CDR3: TGTGCCAGCAGCCTCCGGGACAGCTACGAGCAGTACTTC. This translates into CASSLRDSYEQYF. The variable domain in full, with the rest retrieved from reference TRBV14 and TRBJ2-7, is EAGVTQFPSHSVIEKGQTVTLRCDPISGHDNLYWYRRVMGKEIKFLLHFVKESKQDESGMPNNRFLAERTGGTYSTLKVQPAELEDSGVYFCASSLRDSYEQYFGPGTRLTVT.

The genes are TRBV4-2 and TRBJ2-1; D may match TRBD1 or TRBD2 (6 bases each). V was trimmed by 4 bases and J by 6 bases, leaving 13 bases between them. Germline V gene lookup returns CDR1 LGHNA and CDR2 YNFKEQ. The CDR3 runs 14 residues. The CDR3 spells CASSPFGGFNEQFF. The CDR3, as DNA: TGTGCCAGCAGCCCTTTCGGGGGCTTCAATGAGCAGTTCTTC.

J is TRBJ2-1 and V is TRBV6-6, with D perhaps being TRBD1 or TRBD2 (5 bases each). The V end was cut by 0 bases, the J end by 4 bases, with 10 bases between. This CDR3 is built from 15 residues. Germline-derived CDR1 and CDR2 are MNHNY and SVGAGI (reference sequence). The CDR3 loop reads CASSYSPGLYNEQFF. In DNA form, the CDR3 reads TGTGCCAGCAGTTACTCTCCGGGGCTATACAATGAGCAGTTCTTC.

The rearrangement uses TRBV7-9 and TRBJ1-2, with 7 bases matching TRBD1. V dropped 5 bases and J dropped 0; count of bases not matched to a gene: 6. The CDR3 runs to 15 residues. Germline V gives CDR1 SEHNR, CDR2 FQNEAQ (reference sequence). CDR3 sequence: CASSLGTVANYGYTF. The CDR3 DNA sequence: TGTGCCAGCAGCCTGGGGACAGTAGCTAACTATGGCTACACCTTC.

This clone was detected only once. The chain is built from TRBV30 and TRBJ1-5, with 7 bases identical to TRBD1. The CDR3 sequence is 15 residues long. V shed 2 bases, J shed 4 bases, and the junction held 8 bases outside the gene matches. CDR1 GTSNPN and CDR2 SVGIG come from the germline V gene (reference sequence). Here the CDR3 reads CAWSPPGTVNQPQHF. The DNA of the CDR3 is TGTGCCTGGAGTCCTCCCGGGACAGTTAATCAGCCCCAGCATTTT.

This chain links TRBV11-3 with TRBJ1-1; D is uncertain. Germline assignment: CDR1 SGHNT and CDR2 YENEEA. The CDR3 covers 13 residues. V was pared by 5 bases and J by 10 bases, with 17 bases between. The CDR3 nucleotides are TGTGCCAGCAGCCCACGAGAAGGTTCGACAGCTTTCTTT. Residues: CASSPREGSTAFF.

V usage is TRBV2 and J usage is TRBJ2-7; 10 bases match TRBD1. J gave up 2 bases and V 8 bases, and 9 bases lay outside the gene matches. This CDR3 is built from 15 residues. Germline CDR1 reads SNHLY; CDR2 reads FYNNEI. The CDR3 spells CASYPPGTGAYEQYF. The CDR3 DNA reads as TGTGCCAGCTATCCTCCCGGGACAGGGGCCTACGAGCAGTACTTC.

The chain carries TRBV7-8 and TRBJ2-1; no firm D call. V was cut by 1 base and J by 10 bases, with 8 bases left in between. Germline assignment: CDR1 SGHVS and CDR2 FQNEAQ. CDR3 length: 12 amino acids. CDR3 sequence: CASSLVHLEQFF. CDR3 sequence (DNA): TGTGCCAGCAGCTTAGTGCACCTGGAGCAGTTCTTC.

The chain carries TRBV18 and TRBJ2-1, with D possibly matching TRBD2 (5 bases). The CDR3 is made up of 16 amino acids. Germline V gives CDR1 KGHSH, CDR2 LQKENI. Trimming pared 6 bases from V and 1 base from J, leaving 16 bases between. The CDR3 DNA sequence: TGTGCCAGCTCGTTGGGGAGTCAAAAGTCCTACAATGAGCAGTTCTTC. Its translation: CASSLGSQKSYNEQFF.

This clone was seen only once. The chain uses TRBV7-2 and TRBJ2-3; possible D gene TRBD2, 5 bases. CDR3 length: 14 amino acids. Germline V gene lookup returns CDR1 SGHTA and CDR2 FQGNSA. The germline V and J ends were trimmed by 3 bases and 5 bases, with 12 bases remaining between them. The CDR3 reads CASSFGLFRDTQYF. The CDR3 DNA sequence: TGTGCCAGCAGCTTCGGACTGTTTCGAGATACGCAGTATTTT.

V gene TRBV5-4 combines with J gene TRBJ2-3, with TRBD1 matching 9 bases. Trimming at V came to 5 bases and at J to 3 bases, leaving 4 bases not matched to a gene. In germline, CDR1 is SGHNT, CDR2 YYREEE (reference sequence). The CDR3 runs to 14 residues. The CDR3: CASSSGQGTDTQYF. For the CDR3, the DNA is TGTGCCAGCAGTTCTGGACAGGGGACAGATACGCAGTATTTT.

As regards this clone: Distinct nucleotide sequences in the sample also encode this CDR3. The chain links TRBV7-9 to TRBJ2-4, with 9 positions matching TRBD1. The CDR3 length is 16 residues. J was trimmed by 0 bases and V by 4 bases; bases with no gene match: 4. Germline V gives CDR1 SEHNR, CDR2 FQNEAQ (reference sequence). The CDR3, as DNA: TGTGCCAGCAGCTCACAGGGGGCGAGAGCCAAAAACATTCAGTACTTC. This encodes CASSSQGARAKNIQYF.

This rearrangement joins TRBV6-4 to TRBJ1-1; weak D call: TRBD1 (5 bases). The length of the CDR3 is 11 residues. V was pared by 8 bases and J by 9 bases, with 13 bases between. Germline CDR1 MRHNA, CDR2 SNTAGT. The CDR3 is CASAGTGKAFF. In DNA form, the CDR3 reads TGTGCCAGCGCAGGGACGGGAAAAGCTTTCTTT.

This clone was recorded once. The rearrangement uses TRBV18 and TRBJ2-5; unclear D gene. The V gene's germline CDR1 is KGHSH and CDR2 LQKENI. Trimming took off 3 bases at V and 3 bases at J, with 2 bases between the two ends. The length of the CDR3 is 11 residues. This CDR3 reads CASSPKETQYF. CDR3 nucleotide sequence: TGTGCCAGCTCACCCAAAGAGACCCAGTACTTC.

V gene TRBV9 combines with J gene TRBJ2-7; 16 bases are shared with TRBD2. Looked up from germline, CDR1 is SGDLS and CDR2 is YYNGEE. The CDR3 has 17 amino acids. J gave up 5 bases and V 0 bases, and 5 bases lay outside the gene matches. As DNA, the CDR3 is TGTGCCAGCAGCGTAGGGGGACTAGCGGGAGGGCAAGACGAGCAGTACTTC. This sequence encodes CASSVGGLAGGQDEQYF.

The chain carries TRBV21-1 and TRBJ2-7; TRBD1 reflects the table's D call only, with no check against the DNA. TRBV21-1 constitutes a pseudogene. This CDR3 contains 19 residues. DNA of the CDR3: TGTGCCAGCAGCGATACCAATGAGGTGGAACAGGGTAGCTCCTACGAGCAGTACTTC. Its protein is CASSDTNEVEQGSSYEQYF.

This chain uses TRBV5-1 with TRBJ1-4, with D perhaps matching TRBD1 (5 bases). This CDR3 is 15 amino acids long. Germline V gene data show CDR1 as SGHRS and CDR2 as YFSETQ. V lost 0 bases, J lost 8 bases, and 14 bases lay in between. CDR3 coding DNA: TGCGCCAGCAGCTTGGCCGGGCAGGGTGGCGAAAAACTGTTTTTT. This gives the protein CASSLAGQGGEKLFF.

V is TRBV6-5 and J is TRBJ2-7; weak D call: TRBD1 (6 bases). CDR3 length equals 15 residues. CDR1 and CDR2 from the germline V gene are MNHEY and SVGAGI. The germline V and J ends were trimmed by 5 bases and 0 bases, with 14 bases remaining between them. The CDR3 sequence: CASSRTAESSYEQYF. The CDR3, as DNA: TGTGCCAGCAGTCGGACAGCAGAAAGCTCCTACGAGCAGTACTTC.

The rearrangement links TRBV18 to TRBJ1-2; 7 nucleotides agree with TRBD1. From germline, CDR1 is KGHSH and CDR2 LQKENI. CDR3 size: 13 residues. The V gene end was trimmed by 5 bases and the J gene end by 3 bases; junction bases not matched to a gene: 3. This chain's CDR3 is CASSIGTDYGYTF. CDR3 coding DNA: TGTGCCAGCTCAATCGGGACAGACTATGGCTACACCTTC.